A single sample gave rise to the 9 T cell receptor beta chains below, sequenced in a study of blood T cell repertoires in COVID-19. Method: immunoSEQ multiplex PCR; TCRdb's copy keeps in-frame clones and lacks some. The profile shows 200,000 to 300,000 clones, approximately 91% of them singletons. Sample: peripheral blood. The receptors shown here come from a human donor in a cohort sampled during active COVID-19.

The V and J genes are TRBV15 and TRBJ2-1; D possibly corresponds to TRBD2 (6 bases). Trimming stripped 1 base from V and 7 bases from J, with 23 bases between. Germline-derived CDR1 and CDR2 are LNHNV and YYDKDF (reference sequence). The CDR3 has 18 amino acids. The CDR3 is CATSRADGRDGSGNEQFF. For the CDR3, the DNA is TGTGCCACCAGCAGAGCCGACGGCAGGGACGGAAGCGGGAATGAGCAGTTCTTC.

CDR3 protein: CASNTNSGKETQYF. In DNA, the CDR3 is TGTGCCAGCAACACAAATAGCGGAAAAGAGACCCAGTACTTC. V usage is TRBV11-2 and J usage is TRBJ2-5, with D possibly TRBD2 on 6 matching bases. Per germline, CDR1 SGHAT and CDR2 FQNNGV. Trimming cost V 7 bases and J 3 bases, with 15 bases left between them. The CDR3 consists of 14 residues.

The rearrangement links TRBV6-2 or TRBV6-3 to TRBJ2-1; 10 positions match TRBD2. CDR3 length: 17 amino acids. The germline V gene has CDR1 MNHEY and CDR2 SVGEGT. The junction had 10 bases not matched to a gene; V was cut back by 4 bases and J by 4 bases. CDR3 nucleotide sequence: TGTGCCAGCAGTTCTGGGTTACTAGCGGGGAGATACAATGAGCAGTTCTTC. This translates into CASSSGLLAGRYNEQFF.

This rearrangement joins TRBV6-2 or TRBV6-3 to TRBJ2-7, with 10 positions matching TRBD1. The V gene end was trimmed by 5 bases and the J gene end by 1 base; junction bases not matched to a gene: 14. CDR1 MNHEY and CDR2 SVGEGT come from the germline V gene. The CDR3 spans 18 residues. CDR3 in amino acids: CASSGRDRGPRRSYEQYF. DNA for the CDR3: TGTGCCAGCAGTGGCCGGGACAGGGGCCCAAGGCGGTCCTACGAGCAGTACTTC.

This chain joins TRBV7-8 and TRBJ1-3; TRBD1 might be the D (5 bases). Trimming took off 3 bases at V and 3 bases at J, with 12 bases between the two ends. The CDR3 length is 15 residues. The germline V gene has CDR1 SGHVS and CDR2 FQNEAQ. CDR3 amino acids: CASSFQGTFGNTIYF. The CDR3 DNA reads TGTGCCAGCAGCTTTCAGGGTACCTTTGGAAACACCATATATTTT. The complete variable domain, with remaining parts taken from reference TRBV7-8 and TRBJ1-3, reads GAGVSQSPRYKVAKRGQDVALRCDPISGHVSLFWYQQALGQGPEFLTYFQNEAQLDKSGLPSDRFFAERPEGSVSTLKIQRTQQEDSAVYLCASSFQGTFGNTIYFGEGSWLTVV.

This chain links TRBV3-1 (or the pseudogene TRBV3-2) with TRBJ1-2; no firm D call. Germline V gives CDR1 LGHDT, CDR2 YNNKEL (reference sequence). The ends were cut back, 0 bases at V and 8 bases at J, with 13 bases in the middle. The CDR3 extends over 14 amino acids. Written as DNA, the CDR3 is TGTGCCAGCAGCCAAGAGCCCGATCTAGTGGGCTACACCTTC. Its protein is CASSQEPDLVGYTF.

J is TRBJ2-1 and V is TRBV5-4; D is perhaps TRBD1 (5 bases). Trimming shortened V by 4 bases and J by 12 bases, and 17 bases separated the two germline ends. The CDR3 sequence is 13 residues long. Germline V gives CDR1 SGHNT, CDR2 YYREEE (reference sequence). CDR3 sequence reads: CASSLQDRTGQFF. The CDR3 DNA reads TGTGCCAGCAGCCTACAGGATCGGACCGGGCAGTTCTTC.

The gene calls are TRBV4-3 and TRBJ2-1, with 12 bases that match TRBD2. The germline CDR1 and CDR2 sequences are LGHNA and YSLEER. This CDR3 has 16 residues. Trimming took 2 bases from V and 8 from J; bases not matched to a gene: 7. The CDR3 DNA follows: TGCGCCAGCAGCCAAAGACCTAGCGGGAGGGTGGATGAGCAGTTCTTC. Translated: CASSQRPSGRVDEQFF.

The V and J genes are TRBV28 and TRBJ2-7; 10 bases line up with TRBD1. The CDR3 totals 14 residues. V lost 3 bases and J lost 5; bases outside the gene matches: 4. Looked up from germline, CDR1 is MDHEN and CDR2 is SYDVKM. The CDR3 DNA is TGTGCCAGCAGTTTCCCCGGGACAGGGGACGAGCAGTACTTC. It translates to CASSFPGTGDEQYF.